Sequencing of this T cell receptor beta chain was carried out in a study of T cell responses to AZD1222 COVID-19 vaccine. To note about this clone: Its antigen is unidentified.

The study's findings and limits: Dominant CD4 TCR responses targeted spike regions 160-218 and 743-854.

V lost 6 bases, J lost 2 bases, and 14 bases lay in between. This CDR3 region has 15 residues. Germline V CDR1 and CDR2: SNHLY, FYNNEI. Clones were sequenced by immunoSEQ multiplex PCR, and TCRdb holds only the in-frame ones, with some missing. The sample contains 150,000 to 200,000 clones, roughly 92% of which appear only once. This chain connects TRBV2 to TRBJ1-5; D remains unclear. The sequence was collected from an adult in good health. Here the sequenced sample was peripheral blood, taken on day 0 of AZD1222 vaccination. The DNA for the CDR3 is TGTGCCAGCAGGGGCAGCCCGGCAGGCAATCAGCCCCAGCATTTT. Its protein is CASRGSPAGNQPQHF.